Each of the 19 T cell receptor beta chains below was sequenced from the same sample in a study of T cell clones after liver transplantation. Method: immunoSEQ multiplex PCR; TCRdb's copy keeps in-frame clones and lacks some. The sample has about 76,000 clones; over 65% are singletons. The input for sequencing was CD4+ T cells from blood, taken at the 22-month timepoint. These receptors were taken from a human patient who received a liver transplant. Some T cells may be supplied by the graft donor.

V is TRBV19 and J is TRBJ1-1, with 7 bases fitting TRBD1. The CDR3 extends over 14 amino acids. With 6 bases clipped from V and 4 bases from J, the junction kept 8 bases outside the gene matches. Germline V lookup: CDR1 LNHDA, CDR2 SQIVND (reference sequence). In nucleotides, the CDR3 is TGTGCCAGTAGCCAAGACAGGGCGGTCACTGAAGCTTTCTTT. Its translation: CASSQDRAVTEAFF.

The chain carries TRBV7-2 and TRBJ2-2; D not certain. Germline V gene sequence: CDR1 SGHTA, CDR2 FQGNSA. CDR3 length equals 16 residues. The V end lost 2 bases, the J end lost 0 bases, and 10 bases lay between the germline ends. The CDR3 DNA is TGTGCCAGCAGCTTAAACCCCCCAGCGAACACCGGGGAGCTGTTTTTT. It yields the protein CASSLNPPANTGELFF.

This chain joins TRBV6-1 and TRBJ2-3, with 14 nucleotides matching TRBD2. V shed 0 bases and J 4 bases; nucleotides not matched to a gene: 0. The CDR3 loop spans 16 amino acids. Germline assignment: CDR1 MNHNS and CDR2 SASEGT. In nucleotides, the CDR3 is TGTGCCAGCAGTGAAGCGGGACTAGCGGGGGCAGATACGCAGTATTTT. Protein: CASSEAGLAGADTQYF.

This chain joins TRBV5-1 and TRBJ2-3; D uncertain. This CDR3 comprises 14 residues. V was cut by 5 bases and J by 5 bases, with 15 bases left in between. Germline lookup yields CDR1 SGHRS and CDR2 YFSETQ. As DNA, the CDR3 is TGCGCCAGCAGTATTGGTAGTTTTGAAGATACGCAGTATTTT. This gives the protein CASSIGSFEDTQYF.

The chain joins TRBV19 to TRBJ1-5, with unresolved D. Trimming removed 6 bases from V and 1 base from J, with 16 bases in between. Germline V gives CDR1 LNHDA, CDR2 SQIVND (reference sequence). The CDR3 runs to 16 residues. CDR3 sequence reads: CASSRTFDGSNQPQHF. CDR3 nucleotide sequence: TGTGCCAGTAGCAGGACCTTTGACGGAAGCAATCAGCCCCAGCATTTT.

The rearrangement uses TRBV12-2 and TRBJ2-4; TRBD2, the table's D call, was not compared with the DNA. TRBV12-2 is a pseudogene locus. The CDR3 is 16 residues long. The CDR3 DNA reads as TGTGCAAGTCGCTTAGGGCTAGCGCCCCCCAAAAACATTCAGTACTTC. Its protein is CASRLGLAPPKNIQYF.

This chain joins TRBV7-3 and TRBJ2-1; the D call may be TRBD1 or TRBD2 (5 bases each). Trimming pared 6 bases from V and 7 bases from J, leaving 19 bases between. The length of the CDR3 is 15 residues. Looked up from germline, CDR1 is SGHTA and CDR2 is FQGTGA. The CDR3 DNA reads TGTGCCAGCAGTCGGGACCTCGAAAGGAGGAATGAGCAGTTCTTC. It is translated as CASSRDLERRNEQFF.

The CDR3 region is CASSQDFGSNTDTQYF. The CDR3 nucleotides are TGCGCCAGCAGCCAAGATTTTGGATCTAACACAGATACGCAGTATTTT. J is TRBJ2-3 and V is TRBV4-3, with unresolved D. Trimming removed 0 bases from V and 2 bases from J, with 12 bases in between. Per germline, CDR1 LGHNA and CDR2 YSLEER. The CDR3 has 16 residues.

This chain joins TRBV6-6 and TRBJ1-5; unclear D gene. The CDR3 covers 13 residues. V lost 8 bases, J lost 0 bases, and 8 bases lay in between. Germline V gives CDR1 MNHNY, CDR2 SVGAGI (reference sequence). The CDR3 nucleotides are TGTGCCAGCCTTCAGTATAGCAATCAGCCCCAGCATTTT. Translating gives CASLQYSNQPQHF.

V is TRBV4-2 and J is TRBJ1-1; D unresolved. V was trimmed by 1 base and J by 5 bases, leaving 14 bases between them. From germline, CDR1 is LGHNA and CDR2 YNFKEQ. The CDR3 sequence is 15 residues long. CDR3 protein: CASSQGSGKSTEAFF. CDR3 DNA: TGTGCCAGCAGCCAAGGGTCGGGTAAGAGTACTGAAGCTTTCTTT.

This clone was seen just once. V usage is TRBV13 and J usage is TRBJ2-2; 9 nucleotides agree with TRBD2. This CDR3 contains 16 residues. Germline assignment: CDR1 PRHDT and CDR2 FYEKMQ (reference sequence). V gave up 5 bases and J gave up 2 bases; unmatched junction bases: 6. In nucleotides, the CDR3 is TGTGCCAGCAGCCTGAGCGGGGGGAGAAACACCGGGGAGCTGTTTTTT. This translates into CASSLSGGRNTGELFF.

V is TRBV5-1 and J is TRBJ2-1; D uncertain. CDR1 SGHRS and CDR2 YFSETQ come from the germline V gene. The CDR3 sequence is 16 residues long. Trimming stripped 0 bases from V and 0 bases from J, with 10 bases between. CDR3 amino acids: CASSLETRSSYNEQFF. The CDR3 DNA sequence: TGCGCCAGCAGCTTGGAGACCCGTAGCTCCTACAATGAGCAGTTCTTC.

J is TRBJ1-1 and V is TRBV29-1, with D tentatively TRBD1 (6 bases). Deletions cut 6 bases from V and 3 bases from J, with 14 bases between. The CDR3 extends over 13 amino acids. The germline V gene encodes CDR1 SQVTM and CDR2 ANQGSEA. CDR3 region: CSVTGGGDTEAFF. The CDR3 nucleotides are TGCAGCGTGACAGGAGGGGGGGACACTGAAGCTTTCTTT.

The chain joins TRBV11-3 to TRBJ2-2, with D maybe TRBD1 (6 bases). Germline V gene sequence: CDR1 SGHNT, CDR2 YENEEA. CDR3 size: 14 residues. V was cut by 5 bases and J by 1 base, with 8 bases left in between. CDR3 region: CASSQQGNTGELFF. The CDR3 DNA reads as TGTGCCAGCAGCCAACAGGGGAACACCGGGGAGCTGTTTTTT.

This clone was recorded once. V usage is TRBV12-5 and J usage is TRBJ2-2; 11 bases agree with TRBD2. The CDR3 spans 18 residues. Per germline, CDR1 LGHNT and CDR2 FRNRAP. Trimming at V came to 0 bases and at J to 7 bases, leaving 10 bases not matched to a gene. In DNA form, the CDR3 reads TGTGCTAGTGGTTTGGTCACCGTAGCGGGGGGGCCGGACGGGGAGCTGTTTTTT. It encodes CASGLVTVAGGPDGELFF.

This chain uses TRBV4-3 with TRBJ2-1, with a weak D call TRBD2 (5 bases). V was pared by 0 bases and J by 6 bases, with 12 bases between. The CDR3 is made up of 15 amino acids. CDR1 LGHNA and CDR2 YSLEER come from the germline V gene. CDR3 region: CASSQDSEAVNEQFF. The CDR3 DNA sequence: TGCGCCAGCAGCCAAGATTCAGAAGCGGTCAATGAGCAGTTCTTC.

The chain is built from TRBV27 and TRBJ2-2; 8 bases map to TRBD1. Germline V gives CDR1 MNHEY, CDR2 SMNVEV (reference sequence). V trimming: 7 bases; J trimming: 3 bases; junction bases outside the gene matches: 7. This CDR3 region has 15 residues. The CDR3 nucleotides are TGTGCCAGCACCTTCGGGGACAGGTACACCGGGGAGCTGTTTTTT. This gives the protein CASTFGDRYTGELFF.

The V gene is TRBV5-6, the J gene TRBJ2-3, with D unresolved. Germline CDR1 SGHDT, CDR2 YYEEEE. CDR3 length: 13 amino acids. V was trimmed by 4 bases and J by 0 bases, leaving 6 bases between them. Written as DNA, the CDR3 is TGTGCCAGCAGCCGGCGGAGCACAGATACGCAGTATTTT. It is translated as CASSRRSTDTQYF.

This clone has only a few counts. The rearrangement joins TRBV11-1 to TRBJ2-7, with 12 bases aligning to TRBD1. Trimming cost V 8 bases and J 6 bases; bases outside gene matches: 8. Germline V gene data show CDR1 as SGHAT and CDR2 as FQDESV (reference sequence). CDR3 length equals 14 residues. CDR3 region: CASDSGTGGSEQYF. The CDR3, as DNA: TGTGCCAGCGACTCTGGGACAGGGGGCTCCGAGCAGTACTTC.